The entry below gives a single TCR beta chain sequence along with its context. Its cognate antigen is unknown. The data were taken from a study of cytotoxic CD8 clonotypes in ibrutinib-treated CLL. About the research overall: Patients attained about 25 partial and 2 complete responses; at median around 70 months, approximately 14 remained remitted while approximately twelve progressed. Study-level findings and limits: There were differences in sampling times between sustained-remission and progressing patients. Pretreatment clonality was elevated relative to age-matched healthy donors and paralleled circulating CD8+ T-cell counts.

Assay used: immunoSEQ multiplex PCR; TCRdb lists only in-frame clones, some missing. The sample has 130,000 or so clones, approximately 83% seen once. Germline CDR1 LNHDA, CDR2 SQIVND (reference sequence). This CDR3 spans 13 amino acids. V was trimmed by 6 bases and J by 2 bases, leaving 10 bases between them. The sequencing used PBMCs, collected after 24 months of ibrutinib treatment. The chain recombines TRBV19 with TRBJ2-5; a weak D match, TRBD2 (5 bases). This sequence was found in a human donor with chronic lymphocytic leukemia. The CDR3 here is CASRSLAQETQYF. The CDR3 nucleotides read TGTGCCAGTAGGTCTCTAGCTCAAGAGACCCAGTACTTC.